A single sample is the source of the 27 T cell receptor beta chains below, sequenced in a study of tumor-infiltrating lymphocytes in primary liver carcinoma (dated 2017 in TCRdb). Sequencing was performed on an Illumina HiSeq 2500. A constant-region primer and ProtoScript II reverse transcriptase were used to reverse-transcribe TCRbeta-specific cDNA from about 530 ng total RNA. The TCRbeta libraries were prepared through three rounds of nested multiplex PCR following a slightly modified ARM-PCR procedure. Each of the first two PCR rounds ran for approximately 10 cycles and used multiplex TRBV1-TRBV30 forward primers together with a Cbeta reverse primer. TCRdb's own reprocessing of the public reads used fastp at Q25 and MiXCR and kept productive beta chains. Records with the same CDR3 protein are collapsed into one entry carrying the most frequent genes and DNA. In this sample the table shows about 54,000 distinct CDR3 sequences, around three quarters of which occur a single time. Of the sample, around 23% falls within the top ten clones.

Without any cell sorting, total RNA and DNA were co-extracted from 20-30 mg of bulk tissue using the AllPrep DNA/RNA mini kit. What was sequenced was liver tumor tissue from sampling region 2. The cell subset or site label for this specimen denotes: tumor region T2, inferior pole. These receptors originate from a middle-aged man with primary liver carcinoma and hepatitis B virus infection.

Comment on this clonotype: This CDR3 fails to terminate in the conserved phenylalanine or tryptophan, so it likely reflects a read error. The rearrangement links TRBV4-1 to TRBJ2-7; 8 bases line up with TRBD2. The germline V gene has CDR1 MGHRA and CDR2 YSYEKL. The CDR3 runs to 15 residues. The CDR3 sequence: CGSSQIAGLTYEQYS. The DNA of the CDR3 is TGCGGCAGCAGCCAAATAGCGGGGCTCACCTACGAGCAGTACTCC.

A note on this clonotype: This could be a read error, since a much larger clone is one nucleotide away. The rearrangement joins TRBV5-1 to TRBJ2-7; D remains unclear. CDR1 SGHRS and CDR2 YFSETQ come from the germline V gene. The V end was cut by 0 bases, the J end by 6 bases, with 13 bases between. CDR3 length: 14 amino acids. CDR3 DNA sequence: TGCGCCAGCAGCTTGGTAACCGAGAAGGGCGAGCAGTACTTC. Translated, it gives CASSLVTEKGEQYF. The full variable domain, with the rest looked up from reference TRBV5-1 and TRBJ2-7, is KAGVTQTPRYLIKTRGQQVTLSCSPISGHRSVSWYQQTPGQGLQFLFEYFSETQRNKGNFPGRFSGRQFSNSRSEMNVSTLELGDSALYLCASSLVTEKGEQYFGPGTRLTVT.

As for this clonotype: Without the conserved terminal phenylalanine or tryptophan, this CDR3 likely stems from a read error. The V call is TRBV11-2, the J call TRBJ2-2, with unresolved D. Trimming stripped 2 bases from V and 9 bases from J, with 22 bases between. This CDR3 has 17 residues. Germline lookup yields CDR1 SGHAT and CDR2 FQNNGV. CDR3 DNA sequence: TGTGCCAGCAGCTTATATCGCATAGCTAGAAGACACCGGGAGCTGTTTTCT. Translation: CASSLYRIARRHRELFS.

Regarding this clonotype: No conserved phenylalanine or tryptophan is present at the end of the CDR3, so a read error is the likely explanation. The DNA is omitted, as the CDR3 cannot be located on it reliably, and the CDR3 follows TCRdb's listing. The gene calls are TRBV10-3 and TRBJ1-2. The CDR3 contains 17 residues when both ends are counted. Germline lookup yields CDR1 ENHRY and CDR2 SYGVKD. CDR3 loop: CAISEPTGRVTNYGYTI.

This clonotype was counted a single time. The junction does not match germline at one end; this may be a read error. This rearrangement joins TRBV13 to TRBJ2-2; D gene unclear. This CDR3 has 15 residues. Germline-derived CDR1 and CDR2 are PRHDT and FYEKMQ (reference sequence). The CDR3 nucleotides are TGTGCCAACAGCTTTGTCAGTGCGAACACCGGGGAGCTGTTTTTT. It yields the protein CANSFVSANTGELFF. The full variable domain, its missing parts supplied by reference TRBV13 and TRBJ2-2, is AAGVIQSPRHLIKEKRETATLKCYPIPRHDTVYWYQQGPGQDPQFLISFYEKMQSDKGSIPDRFSAQQFSDYHSELNMSSLELGDSALYFCANSFVSANTGELFFGEGSRLTVL.

This clonotype was counted between two and nine times. This chain's CDR3 is CSARDAAMSSEKLFF. The CDR3 region has the DNA TGCAGTGCTAGAGATGCGGCAATGAGCAGTGAAAAACTGTTTTTT. This chain joins TRBV20-1 and TRBJ1-4; D ambiguous. The V gene lost 0 bases and the J gene lost 7 bases, with 15 bases spanning the gap. This CDR3 has 15 amino acids. CDR1 is DFQATT, CDR2 SNEGSKA, per germline (reference sequence).

In regard to this clonotype: Given the absence of the conserved phenylalanine or tryptophan at the CDR3 end, a read error is likely. It is unclear where the CDR3 begins or ends on the DNA, so no DNA is shown, and the CDR3 is as TCRdb lists it. This chain joins TRBV4-1 and TRBJ1-2. The CDR3 comprises 13 residues, both ends counted. Germline loops: CDR1 MGHRA, CDR2 YSYEKL. The CDR3 reads CVSSETANYGYAS.

Many counts were recorded for this clonotype. The chain combines TRBV5-5 with TRBJ2-5; TRBD2 matches 9 bases. This CDR3 has 15 residues. The trim removed 1 base at V and 3 bases at J, leaving 4 bases unmatched. The germline V gene encodes CDR1 SGHKS and CDR2 YYEKEE (reference sequence). The DNA of the CDR3 is TGTGCCAGCAGCTTGTTGGGACTAGCAGAAGAGACCCAGTACTTC. This translates into CASSLLGLAEETQYF.

Concerning this clonotype itself: One junction end does not reproduce the germline sequence, and a read error may be involved. V is TRBV4-2 and J is TRBJ2-1; TRBD2 matches 10 bases. Germline V gene lookup returns CDR1 LGHNA and CDR2 YNFKEQ. CDR3 length: 15 amino acids. CDR3 in amino acids: CVSRSTGTSVNGQLF. The CDR3 DNA follows: TGTGTCAGCAGGTCAACCGGGACTAGCGTCAATGGGCAGTTATTC.

This rearrangement joins TRBV10-3 to TRBJ2-7; 9 nucleotides align to TRBD1. Germline-derived CDR1 and CDR2 are ENHRY and SYGVKD. Losses at the gene ends were 2 bases for V and 7 bases for J; bases not matched to a gene: 21. The CDR3 has 19 residues. The CDR3 loop is CAISEIPLQTGTGNYEQYF. CDR3 DNA: TGTGCCATCAGTGAGATCCCCCTCCAGACCGGGACAGGGAACTATGAGCAGTACTTC.

About this clonotype itself: A read error is likely, as this CDR3 ends without the conserved phenylalanine or tryptophan. The chain recombines TRBV6-2 or TRBV6-3 with TRBJ2-7, with a possible D match to TRBD2 (6 bases). Germline lookup yields CDR1 MNHEY and CDR2 SVGEGT. Trimming pared 7 bases from V and 3 bases from J, leaving 10 bases between. The CDR3 is 12 amino acids. The CDR3 DNA reads TGTGCCAGCAAAGACGGGGGCTACGAGCAGTACTCC. It is translated as CASKDGGYEQYS.

This clonotype has only a few counts. A much larger clone lies a single base off, so this may be a read error. The rearrangement uses TRBV4-1 and TRBJ1-2; maybe TRBD1 (5 bases). Germline values: CDR1 MGHRA, CDR2 YSYEKL. V was clipped by 5 bases and J by 0 bases, with 16 bases between them. The CDR3 covers 16 residues. The chain's CDR3 is CASSYERAGTNYGYTF. The CDR3 region has the DNA TGCGCCAGCAGCTACGAGAGGGCAGGGACTAACTATGGCTACACCTTC.

Concerning this clonotype itself: The junction and the germline gene differ at one end; a read error may be behind it. The chain links TRBV12-3 or TRBV12-4 to TRBJ2-3, with a possible D match to TRBD1 (7 bases). The CDR3 spans 16 residues. CDR3 sequence (DNA): TGTGCCAGCAGCTTACAGGGGACTTTAACAGGAGATATGCAGTATTTT. Its translation is CASSLQGTLTGDMQYF.

This clonotype was seen just once. This likely comes from a read error, as the CDR3 has no conserved phenylalanine or tryptophan at its end. The DNA is left out, because the CDR3 cannot be placed on it with certainty; the CDR3 is given as TCRdb lists it. The chain is built from TRBV11-2 and TRBJ2-7; TRBD1 was called by the table and not checked on the DNA. The germline CDR1 and CDR2 sequences are SGHAT and FQNNGV. Both ends counted, the CDR3 spans 17 residues. CDR3 loop: CASSLDFGTPSSYEQYP.

In the case of this clonotype: Germline is not matched at one junction end, which may reflect a read error. In DNA form, the CDR3 reads TGTGCCAGCAGCTACTCGGACCATGAGCAGTTCTTC. Its translation: CASSYSDHEQFF. The rearrangement uses TRBV6-5 and TRBJ2-1; no clear D. Germline CDR1 reads MNHEY; CDR2 reads SVGAGI. This CDR3 has 12 amino acids.

Concerning this clonotype: Sequence at one end of the junction differs from germline and may be a read error. This sequence joins TRBV6-5 and TRBJ1-6; D possibly corresponds to TRBD1 (5 bases). This CDR3 is built from 14 residues. Per the germline V gene, CDR1 is MNHEY and CDR2 is SVGAGI. For the CDR3, the DNA is TGTGCCATCAGTTACCGGGACCGAGATTCACCCCTCCACTTT. Translating it yields CAISYRDRDSPLHF.

In this sample, this clonotype turned up once. Its ends do not fully match the called genes, so a read error is possible. The chain employs TRBV11-2 and TRBJ2-2; D is possibly TRBD2 (5 bases). The length of the CDR3 is 16 residues. Germline V gives CDR1 SGHAT, CDR2 FQNNGV. CDR3 residues: CASSLMALAGTGELFF. The DNA of the CDR3 is TGTGCCAGCAGCTTAATGGCGCTAGCAGGAACCGGGGAGCTATTTTTT.

The chain joins TRBV7-9 to TRBJ2-7; no clear D gene. The V end lost 4 bases, the J end lost 3 bases, and 10 bases lay between the germline ends. The CDR3 extends over 13 amino acids. The germline gives CDR1 SEHNR, CDR2 FQNEAQ (reference sequence). CDR3 nucleotides: TGTGCCAGCAGCTCAGTCCCTCACTACGAGCAGTACTTC. Amino acids: CASSSVPHYEQYF.

This clonotype was found many times. J is TRBJ2-5 and V is TRBV29-1; 15 bases agree with TRBD2. The trim removed 3 bases at V and 3 bases at J, leaving 17 bases unmatched. This CDR3 is built from 20 residues. In germline, CDR1 is SQVTM, CDR2 ANQGSEA. Here the CDR3 DNA reads TGCAGCGTTGACCCATTCCCCGGACTAGCGGGAGGGTATAGGGAAGAGACCCAGTACTTC. Its protein is CSVDPFPGLAGGYREETQYF.

As regards this clonotype: Being one base from a much bigger clone, this may be a read error. This sequence joins TRBV5-1 and TRBJ2-7; D is possibly TRBD1 or TRBD2 (6 bases each). CDR1 and CDR2 (germline): SGHRS, YFSETQ. The CDR3 has 13 residues. CDR3 nucleotides: TGCGCCAACAGCTTGGAGGGGGATGGCGAGCAGTACTTC. Its protein is CANSLEGDGEQYF.

The chain carries TRBV4-1 and TRBJ2-3, with D perhaps matching TRBD2 (6 bases). The length of the CDR3 is 17 residues. Germline V gives CDR1 MGHRA, CDR2 YSYEKL. The V end lost 7 bases, the J end lost 5 bases, and 25 bases lay between the germline ends. CDR3 bases: TGCGCCAGCAACCCGTCAATTGGCGGGAATATTGGAGATACGCAGTATTTT. Its protein is CASNPSIGGNIGDTQYF.

Concerning this clonotype itself: At one end the junction does not follow the germline gene, possibly because of a read error. The V gene is TRBV28, the J gene TRBJ1-4, with TRBD1 matching over 7 bases. The CDR3 has 17 amino acids. Per germline, CDR1 MDHEN and CDR2 SYDVKM. As DNA, the CDR3 is TGTACCAGCAGTTTCCGGACAGGAACTTCAACTAATGAAAAACTGTTTTTT. It encodes CTSSFRTGTSTNEKLFF.

As to this clonotype: Likely a read error: the CDR3 ends without its conserved phenylalanine or tryptophan. This sequence joins TRBV11-2 and TRBJ2-7, with D tentatively TRBD1 (6 bases). Germline loops: CDR1 SGHAT, CDR2 FQNNGV. The CDR3 runs to 17 residues. This CDR3 reads CVSSLDFGTPSSYEQYL. DNA for the CDR3: TGTGTCAGCAGCTTAGACTTCGGGACACCCAGCTCCTACGAGCAGTACCTA.

About this clonotype: The CDR3 does not close with the conserved phenylalanine or tryptophan, likely indicating a read error. The chain joins TRBV28 to TRBJ2-3; D possibly uses TRBD1 or TRBD2 (6 bases each). There are 15 residues in the CDR3. V shed 2 bases and J shed 3 bases, with 12 bases lying between them. From germline, CDR1 is MDHEN and CDR2 SYDVKM. CDR3 in amino acids: CASSLGQGRTDTQYL. The CDR3 coding sequence is TGTGCCAGCAGTTTAGGGCAGGGGAGGACAGATACGCAGTATTTA.

This chain connects TRBV28 to TRBJ1-4, with D possibly TRBD1 on 5 matching bases. Germline V gene data show CDR1 as MDHEN and CDR2 as SYDVKM. V lost 4 bases and J lost 8, with 20 bases in between. CDR3 size: 16 residues. In DNA form, the CDR3 reads TGTGCCAGCAGTTCCTCGACTGGGACTGGCAGGGAAAAACTGTTTTTT. It translates to CASSSSTGTGREKLFF.

A remark on this clonotype: One end of the junction is discordant with germline, which a read error may explain. This rearrangement joins TRBV11-2 to TRBJ2-7, with D uncertain. This CDR3 spans 12 amino acids. CDR1 SGHAT and CDR2 FQNNGV come from the germline V gene. For the CDR3, the DNA is TGTGCCAGCGGCTCTGGGGTATCCGAGCAGTATTTC. It translates to CASGSGVSEQYF.

About this clonotype itself: The CDR3 ends on some other residue instead of the conserved phenylalanine or tryptophan, so this is likely a read error. The chain recombines TRBV5-1 with TRBJ2-5; D is undetermined. Between the trimmed V and J ends, which lost 4 bases and 4 bases, there was a span of 17 bases. Germline V CDR1 and CDR2: SGHRS, YFSETQ. The CDR3 has 15 residues. This chain's CDR3 is CASSLESGVSETQYS. CDR3 DNA sequence: TGCGCCAGCAGCCTGGAAAGTGGGGTGTCAGAGACCCAGTACTCC.